Each of the 5 T cell receptor beta chains below was sequenced from the same sample in a study of T cells after yellow fever vaccination. TCRdb used MiXCR to reprocess the 5' RACE reads, holding one entry per CDR3 protein. The table shows about 260,000 distinct CDR3 sequences, with over 3% occurring only once. The specimen comprised PBMCs, sampled 15 days after the yellow fever booster vaccination. The source of these receptors is a man younger than 35 who received the YFV17D yellow fever vaccine.

This clonotype occurred many times. The rearrangement links TRBV10-3 to TRBJ2-7, with no clear D. The length of the CDR3 is 11 residues. The germline V gene encodes CDR1 ENHRY and CDR2 SYGVKD. Trimming removed 0 bases from V and 5 bases from J, with 2 bases in between. Here the CDR3 reads CAISESHEQYF. Written as DNA, the CDR3 is TGTGCCATCAGTGAGTCCCACGAGCAGTACTTC.

This clonotype was found many times. The gene calls are TRBV5-1 and TRBJ2-3, with a tentative D call TRBD2 (6 bases). This CDR3 spans 15 amino acids. Germline V gene data show CDR1 as SGHRS and CDR2 as YFSETQ. The V end was cut by 2 bases, the J end by 3 bases, with 13 bases between. CDR3 residues: CASSFFGTATDTQYF. CDR3 coding DNA: TGCGCCAGCAGCTTTTTTGGGACTGCGACAGATACGCAGTATTTT.

This clonotype was found many times. The chain has TRBV7-2 and TRBJ1-6; D not certain. Trimming removed 1 base from V and 9 bases from J, with 4 bases in between. The germline V gene encodes CDR1 SGHTA and CDR2 FQGNSA. The CDR3 loop spans 12 amino acids. CDR3 sequence: CASSLDGSPLHF. The CDR3 DNA is TGTGCCAGCAGCTTAGATGGTTCACCCCTCCACTTT.

This clonotype has at least ten counts. J is TRBJ2-5 and V is TRBV6-2 or TRBV6-3, with 8 bases fitting TRBD2. The junction had 13 bases not matched to a gene; V was cut back by 5 bases and J by 5 bases. CDR1 and CDR2 (germline): MNHEY, SVGEGT. There are 16 residues in the CDR3. In DNA form, the CDR3 reads TGTGCCAGCAGTCTCCAAGCGGGAGAGTTTAGGGAGACCCAGTACTTC. Residues: CASSLQAGEFRETQYF.

The sample holds many counts of this clonotype. The rearrangement uses TRBV7-9 and TRBJ1-4; maybe TRBD1 (6 bases). Germline V gene lookup returns CDR1 SEHNR and CDR2 FQNEAQ (reference sequence). This CDR3 comprises 16 residues. V was pared by 6 bases and J by 0 bases, with 14 bases between. CDR3: CASRAGDGPTNEKLFF. CDR3 DNA sequence: TGTGCCAGCAGGGCAGGGGACGGTCCAACTAATGAAAAACTGTTTTTT.